This passage covers 12 T cell receptor beta chains from one sample sequenced in a study of blood T cell repertoires in COVID-19 (dated by TCRdb to about 2020). The protocol used for the library was the immunoSEQ multiplex PCR assay. TCRdb holds this immuneACCESS table with in-frame rearrangements only. Some clones are missing; in checked studies, unresolved V genes explain under half, and the rest has no known cause. The sample table lists some 490,000 clones, approximately 86% of them with a count of one. The ten largest make up around 7.9% of the sample. Sequenced: PBMCs or T cells enriched from blood (not recorded which). The receptors stem from a woman between 55 and 75 years old who had recovered from COVID-19.

This clone was seen more than once but under ten times. The chain joins TRBV6-5 to TRBJ2-2; no clear D gene. V gave up 6 bases and J gave up 7 bases, with 6 bases separating them. The germline gives CDR1 MNHEY, CDR2 SVGAGI. The CDR3 length is 11 residues. This CDR3 is CASRWSGELFF. The CDR3 nucleotides read TGTGCCAGCAGGTGGAGCGGGGAGCTGTTTTTT.

The genes are TRBV19 and TRBJ2-2; D unresolved. This CDR3 is 15 amino acids long. Looked up from germline, CDR1 is LNHDA and CDR2 is SQIVND (reference sequence). The V end lost 4 bases, the J end lost 3 bases, and 12 bases lay between the germline ends. The CDR3 DNA is TGTGCCAGTAGTAAACTCGAGGTTTACACCGGGGAGCTGTTTTTT. Translating gives CASSKLEVYTGELFF.

V gene TRBV5-4 combines with J gene TRBJ2-3; TRBD1 matches 8 bases. Per germline, CDR1 SGHNT and CDR2 YYREEE (reference sequence). This CDR3 is 15 amino acids long. Unmatched junction bases numbered 7, after V lost 4 bases and J lost 3 bases. Written as DNA, the CDR3 is TGTGCCAGCAGCCGCTGGACAGGGAATACAGATACGCAGTATTTT. This gives the protein CASSRWTGNTDTQYF.

The chain joins TRBV6-1 to TRBJ2-2; TRBD1 matches 8 bases. This CDR3 is built from 16 residues. Germline loops: CDR1 MNHNS, CDR2 SASEGT. Trimming cost V 4 bases and J 7 bases; bases outside gene matches: 11. CDR3 in DNA: TGTGCCAGCAGTGGATCCAGGGGGCGCGGGGTCGGGGAGCTGTTTTTT. It encodes CASSGSRGRGVGELFF.

As DNA, the CDR3 is TGTGCCAGCAGCTTAGGCACAGGGGGGTTAAGGGTCAACAATGAGCAGTTCTTC. It codes for CASSLGTGGLRVNNEQFF. V usage is TRBV7-8 and J usage is TRBJ2-1; 8 bases are a match to TRBD1. V was pared by 1 base and J by 5 bases, with 13 bases of the junction left unmatched. The CDR3 totals 18 residues. Germline lookup yields CDR1 SGHVS and CDR2 FQNEAQ.

The V gene is TRBV5-1, the J gene TRBJ1-4, with D unresolved. Germline V gene lookup returns CDR1 SGHRS and CDR2 YFSETQ. The CDR3 is 17 residues long. Deletions cut 1 base from V and 2 bases from J, with 15 bases between. CDR3 in DNA: TGCGCCAGCAGCTTGATCGGAGGGAGGGCTACTAATGAAAAACTGTTTTTT. It codes for CASSLIGGRATNEKLFF.

The chain is built from TRBV5-8 and TRBJ2-1; the match to TRBD1 covers 11 bases. This CDR3 is built from 16 residues. V was clipped by 3 bases and J by 4 bases; unmatched bases: 6. CDR1 and CDR2 from the germline V gene are SGHTS and YDEGEE. The CDR3 region is CASSSTGTGGYNEQFF. CDR3 in DNA: TGTGCCAGCAGCTCCACCGGGACAGGGGGGTACAATGAGCAGTTCTTC.

The rearrangement links TRBV30 to TRBJ2-1; D gene uncertain. The ends were cut back, 5 bases at V and 0 bases at J, with 11 bases in the middle. Germline V gene sequence: CDR1 GTSNPN, CDR2 SVGIG (reference sequence). This CDR3 has 14 residues. The CDR3 loop is CAWSQTSSYNEQFF. CDR3 DNA: TGTGCCTGGTCCCAGACAAGCTCCTACAATGAGCAGTTCTTC. The full variable domain, completed using reference TRBV30 and TRBJ2-1, is SQTIHQWPATLVQPVGSPLSLECTVEGTSNPNLYWYRQAAGRGLQLLFYSVGIGQISSEVPQNLSASRPQDRQFILSSKKLLLSDSGFYLCAWSQTSSYNEQFFGPGTRLTVL.

The chain employs TRBV19 and TRBJ1-5, with D tentatively TRBD1 (6 bases). Germline-derived CDR1 and CDR2 are LNHDA and SQIVND (reference sequence). CDR3 length: 15 residues. With 4 bases removed from V and 11 bases from J, the gap between germline ends came to 21 bases. CDR3 DNA sequence: TGTGCCAGTAGTACACTCCAGGGTGGGGGCCTGACCCAGCATTTT. Amino acids: CASSTLQGGGLTQHF.

This chain connects TRBV12-5 to TRBJ2-7; 8 positions agree with TRBD1. The CDR3 length is 17 residues. In germline, CDR1 is LGHNT, CDR2 FRNRAP. Unmatched junction bases numbered 13, after V lost 4 bases and J lost 2 bases. The CDR3 is CASGSPGQDRDPYEQYV. The DNA of the CDR3 is TGTGCTAGTGGTTCGCCGGGACAGGACCGAGATCCCTACGAGCAGTACGTC.

The CDR3 region is CASSKELAGQSSYEQYV. In DNA, the CDR3 is TGTGCCAGCAGCAAAGAACTAGCGGGCCAATCCTCCTACGAGCAGTACGTC. The chain uses TRBV21-1 and TRBJ2-7; TRBD2 is the table's D call and was not checked against the DNA. TRBV21-1 is a recognized pseudogene. This CDR3 region has 17 residues.

The chain is built from TRBV9 and TRBJ2-7; no definite D call. Germline V lookup: CDR1 SGDLS, CDR2 YYNGEE. The CDR3 length is 14 residues. The V and J ends lost 0 bases and 5 bases respectively, with 12 bases between them. CDR3 DNA sequence: TGTGCCAGCAGCGTAGGCGGCCTGATGAACGAGCAGTACTTC. It yields the protein CASSVGGLMNEQYF.